One and the same sample provided the 26 T cell receptor beta chains below, sequenced in a study of shared clonotypes between healthy human individuals. This table comes from immunoSEQ multiplex PCR, and its TCRdb copy is limited to in-frame clones, with some not included. This table has around 1.4 million clones, about 98.5% appearing once. The source material was naive CD4+ T cells sorted from blood. The subset here: CD45RA+ positively selected. The source is a man aged 30-40 years in good health.

This rearrangement joins TRBV7-8 to TRBJ2-7; D remains unclear. From germline, CDR1 is SGHVS and CDR2 FQNEAQ. V dropped 0 bases and J dropped 3 bases, with 9 bases sitting between them. The CDR3 contains 14 residues. CDR3: CASSLAPPSYEQYF. Written as DNA, the CDR3 is TGTGCCAGCAGCTTAGCCCCGCCGAGCTACGAGCAGTACTTC.

The V gene is TRBV9, the J gene TRBJ2-3; 12 nucleotides match TRBD2. The V gene end was trimmed by 4 bases and the J gene end by 4 bases; junction bases not matched to a gene: 4. CDR3 length: 15 residues. Germline CDR1 is SGDLS and CDR2 is YYNGEE. The CDR3 protein is CASSRLAGVPDTQYF. The CDR3 DNA is TGTGCCAGCAGCAGACTAGCGGGAGTCCCAGATACGCAGTATTTT.

The chain combines TRBV2 with TRBJ2-1; perhaps TRBD1 as D (7 bases). The V gene's germline CDR1 is SNHLY and CDR2 FYNNEI. The CDR3 has 15 residues. V was pared by 5 bases and J by 0 bases, with 11 bases between. CDR3 loop: CASSPQGGSYNEQFF. For the CDR3, the DNA is TGTGCCAGCAGTCCGCAGGGGGGCTCCTACAATGAGCAGTTCTTC. The full variable domain, with the rest looked up from reference TRBV2 and TRBJ2-1, is EPEVTQTPSHQVTQMGQEVILRCVPISNHLYFYWYRQILGQKVEFLVSFYNNEISEKSEIFDDQFSVERPDGSNFTLKIRSTKLEDSAMYFCASSPQGGSYNEQFFGPGTRLTVL.

CDR3: CASSPISAAEAFF. In DNA form, the CDR3 reads TGTGCCAGCAGCCCCATTAGCGCGGCCGAAGCTTTCTTT. The rearrangement joins TRBV5-4 to TRBJ1-1; no definite D call. This CDR3 spans 13 amino acids. V dropped 4 bases and J dropped 8 bases, with 15 bases sitting between them. Germline CDR1 and CDR2: SGHNT and YYREEE (reference sequence).

The V call is TRBV7-2, the J call TRBJ2-7; unclear D gene. There are 13 residues in the CDR3. CDR1 is SGHTA and CDR2 is FQGNSA in the germline V gene. V lost 1 base, J lost 3 bases, and 7 bases lay in between. The CDR3 sequence: CASSLELNYEQYF. The CDR3 DNA follows: TGTGCCAGCAGCTTAGAATTGAACTACGAGCAGTACTTC.

V usage is TRBV25-1 and J usage is TRBJ2-2; the D gene is possibly TRBD2 (6 bases). V shed 2 bases and J shed 4 bases, with 20 bases lying between them. Per the germline V gene, CDR1 is MGHDK and CDR2 is SYGVNS. This CDR3 spans 18 amino acids. Written as DNA, the CDR3 is TGTGCCAGCAGTGAAACGCGGGACCTTATCGCTGGCACCGGGGAGCTGTTTTTT. Amino acids: CASSETRDLIAGTGELFF.

The chain couples TRBV28 to TRBJ1-2; 8 bases are shared with TRBD1. The CDR3 has 12 residues. The germline V gene has CDR1 MDHEN and CDR2 SYDVKM. The ends lost 5 bases at V and 9 bases at J; junction bases unmatched: 5. The CDR3 protein is CASSETGASYTF. The CDR3 DNA sequence: TGTGCCAGCAGTGAGACAGGGGCCAGCTACACCTTC.

V usage is TRBV5-5 and J usage is TRBJ1-4, with 8 nucleotides matching TRBD1. V trimming: 0 bases; J trimming: 7 bases; junction bases outside the gene matches: 5. Germline CDR1 SGHKS, CDR2 YYEKEE (reference sequence). This CDR3 is 15 amino acids long. In DNA, the CDR3 is TGTGCCAGCAGCTTGGACCAGGGGGCGCGTGAAAAACTGTTTTTT. Residues: CASSLDQGAREKLFF.

The rearrangement links TRBV7-2 to TRBJ2-7; 8 nucleotides match TRBD2. The V gene's germline CDR1 is SGHTA and CDR2 FQGNSA. V dropped 1 base and J dropped 2; count of bases not matched to a gene: 10. The CDR3 runs 17 residues. The CDR3 spells CASSLEGSREVTYEQYF. In nucleotides, the CDR3 is TGTGCCAGCAGCTTAGAAGGATCGCGGGAGGTTACCTACGAGCAGTACTTC.

This chain joins TRBV15 and TRBJ2-3; 9 bases are shared with TRBD1. Looked up from germline, CDR1 is LNHNV and CDR2 is YYDKDF (reference sequence). The junction had 8 bases not matched to a gene; V was cut back by 5 bases and J by 8 bases. CDR3 size: 14 residues. CDR3 residues: CATSRDRDPGTQYF. CDR3 coding DNA: TGTGCCACCAGCCGGGACAGGGACCCGGGTACGCAGTATTTT.

The chain couples TRBV19 to TRBJ1-5; 7 bases are shared with TRBD1. This CDR3 is built from 14 residues. Germline V gene lookup returns CDR1 LNHDA and CDR2 SQIVND (reference sequence). J gave up 6 bases and V 3 bases, and 5 bases lay outside the gene matches. CDR3 sequence: CASSIVQGGQPQHF. The CDR3 DNA follows: TGTGCCAGTAGTATTGTCCAGGGGGGTCAGCCCCAGCATTTT.

The V call is TRBV27, the J call TRBJ2-5; possibly TRBD1 for D (5 bases). Between the trimmed V and J ends, which lost 6 bases and 1 base, there was a span of 9 bases. The CDR3 covers 13 residues. Germline values: CDR1 MNHEY, CDR2 SMNVEV (reference sequence). The CDR3: CASRSTAQETQYF. CDR3 sequence (DNA): TGTGCCAGCAGGTCGACAGCCCAAGAGACCCAGTACTTC.

The gene calls are TRBV5-4 and TRBJ1-1, with D hard to call. The CDR3 has 12 residues. The V end was cut by 2 bases, the J end by 8 bases, with 10 bases between. Germline V gene lookup returns CDR1 SGHNT and CDR2 YYREEE (reference sequence). CDR3 nucleotide sequence: TGTGCCAGCAGCTTTCGCAGCCTCGAAGCTTTCTTT. Its protein is CASSFRSLEAFF.

The rearrangement uses TRBV12-5 and TRBJ1-1, with D maybe TRBD1 (5 bases). V lost 6 bases, J lost 5 bases, and 16 bases lay in between. This CDR3 spans 14 amino acids. The V gene's germline CDR1 is LGHNT and CDR2 FRNRAP. CDR3 region: CASGLSGGRTEAFF. The CDR3 DNA follows: TGTGCTAGTGGCCTCTCCGGGGGTCGGACTGAAGCTTTCTTT.

This clone was observed once. In DNA form, the CDR3 reads TGTGCCAGCAGTGAAAGACTAGCGGGAGGGCCATATGAGCAGTTCTTC. This translates into CASSERLAGGPYEQFF. V usage is TRBV9 and J usage is TRBJ2-1, with 14 bases aligning to TRBD2. V gave up 5 bases and J gave up 8 bases; unmatched junction bases: 9. Per the germline V gene, CDR1 is SGDLS and CDR2 is YYNGEE. The CDR3 runs to 16 residues.

The chain has TRBV10-1 and TRBJ2-7; the D call may be TRBD1 or TRBD2 (5 bases each). This CDR3 comprises 15 residues. Trimming left V 0 bases short and J 3 bases short, with 12 bases between. CDR1 is WNHNN, CDR2 SYGVQD, per germline (reference sequence). DNA for the CDR3: TGCGCCAGCAGTGAGTCCGGGGCTAGAAACTACGAGCAGTACTTC. Protein product: CASSESGARNYEQYF.

This chain joins TRBV2 and TRBJ1-3, with D maybe TRBD1 (6 bases). CDR1 is SNHLY, CDR2 FYNNEI, per germline. Trimming pared 4 bases from V and 4 bases from J, leaving 14 bases between. The CDR3 loop spans 15 amino acids. The CDR3 spells CASSAPQGTGNTIYF. As DNA, the CDR3 is TGTGCCAGCAGTGCCCCACAGGGTACAGGAAACACCATATATTTT.

The J gene is TRBJ1-5, the V gene TRBV11-2; possible D gene TRBD1, 5 bases. CDR1 is SGHAT, CDR2 FQNNGV, per germline. The CDR3 is 12 amino acids. The V end was cut by 4 bases, the J end by 7 bases, with 8 bases between. The CDR3 region is CASSYGGQPQHF. The CDR3 bases are TGTGCCAGCAGCTACGGGGGACAGCCCCAGCATTTT.

As concerns this clone: The same CDR3 can be traced to other DNA sequences in this sample. The genes are TRBV5-1 and TRBJ2-2, with 7 nucleotides matching TRBD1. The CDR3 consists of 15 residues. The germline CDR1 and CDR2 sequences are SGHRS and YFSETQ. V shed 5 bases, J shed 2 bases, and the junction held 6 bases outside the gene matches. CDR3 in amino acids: CASSRGTANTGELFF. The CDR3 DNA reads TGCGCCAGCAGTCGAGGGACAGCTAACACCGGGGAGCTGTTTTTT.

A single count supports this clone. The chain recombines TRBV2 with TRBJ2-5; D possibly corresponds to TRBD1 (7 bases). The germline V gene encodes CDR1 SNHLY and CDR2 FYNNEI. The CDR3 is 14 amino acids. V lost 3 bases, J lost 2 bases, and 10 bases lay in between. The CDR3 DNA follows: TGTGCCAGCAGTGAGGCAGGGGGGCAAGAGACCCAGTACTTC. Translation: CASSEAGGQETQYF. The full variable domain, in which reference TRBV2 and TRBJ2-5 provide the parts outside the CDR3, is EPEVTQTPSHQVTQMGQEVILRCVPISNHLYFYWYRQILGQKVEFLVSFYNNEISEKSEIFDDQFSVERPDGSNFTLKIRSTKLEDSAMYFCASSEAGGQETQYFGPGTRLLVL.

Comments on this clone: One end of the junction varies from germline; a read error may be responsible. The chain has TRBV7-2 and TRBJ2-3, with D tentatively TRBD1 or TRBD2 (6 bases each). The germline V gene has CDR1 SGHTA and CDR2 FQGNSA. The CDR3 has 18 residues. The DNA of the CDR3 is TGTGCCAGCAGTTTAGGGGGGATGAGGTCGTACTACACAGATACGCAGTATTTT. Amino acids: CASSLGGMRSYYTDTQYF.

The chain combines TRBV7-2 with TRBJ1-2, with 8 bases lining up with TRBD1. CDR1 is SGHTA and CDR2 is FQGNSA in the germline V gene. After removal of 1 base from V and 2 bases from J, the junction contained 3 bases not matched to a gene. There are 15 residues in the CDR3. The CDR3 loop is CASSLVGQENYGYTF. The CDR3 DNA is TGTGCCAGCAGCTTAGTGGGACAGGAGAACTATGGCTACACCTTC.

CDR3 bases: TGCGCCAGCAGCCAAGATCTCAGAAACACCATATATTTT. Residues: CASSQDLRNTIYF. The chain recombines TRBV4-3 with TRBJ1-3, with D unresolved. CDR3 size: 13 residues. Germline loops: CDR1 LGHNA, CDR2 YSLEER. Trimming left V 0 bases short and J 5 bases short, with 5 bases between.

The chain employs TRBV30 and TRBJ1-5; D gene uncertain. The CDR3 is 14 residues long. Germline CDR1 GTSNPN, CDR2 SVGIG (reference sequence). V gave up 3 bases and J gave up 3 bases, with 12 bases separating them. The CDR3 DNA follows: TGTGCCTGGAGCGCCGGGCGGTACAATCAGCCCCAGCATTTT. Protein sequence: CAWSAGRYNQPQHF.

The chain combines TRBV7-8 with TRBJ2-1; D ambiguous. This CDR3 comprises 16 residues. V lost 2 bases and J 3 bases, leaving 14 bases between the germline ends. Per the germline V gene, CDR1 is SGHVS and CDR2 is FQNEAQ. The CDR3 spells CASSLYIRSDYNEQFF. In DNA form, the CDR3 reads TGTGCCAGCAGCTTATACATCCGCTCCGACTACAATGAGCAGTTCTTC.

The rearrangement uses TRBV5-1 and TRBJ2-2; D unresolved. V was shortened by 0 bases and J by 6 bases, with 12 bases between the two germline ends. Germline CDR1 reads SGHRS; CDR2 reads YFSETQ. CDR3 length: 15 residues. CDR3 sequence reads: CASSLEQASAGELFF. In DNA, the CDR3 is TGCGCCAGCAGCTTGGAGCAGGCTTCCGCCGGGGAGCTGTTTTTT.